The rows below give T cell receptor beta chains drawn from one sample of a study of cytomegalovirus exposure and HLA in healthy donors. Sequenced by immunoSEQ multiplex PCR; TCRdb stores in-frame clones only, minus some. The sample has 95,000 to 150,000 clones, roughly 14% seen once. The sequencing sample was made of PBMCs. Every receptor here comes from a woman aged 18-29 years in good health and CMV-seronegative. The CDR3 runs from the conserved cysteine through the conserved F or W. Clone size appears in some rows only: once, few, many, or a class for an expanded clone.

>TRBV6-1|TRBJ2-7|15|.
CASSEPVLSGYEQYF
>TRBV7-2|TRBJ2-5|16|.
CASSLASVGVQETQYF
>TRBV6-5|TRBJ2-3|15|.
CASSYQGASTDTQYF
>TRBV5-1|TRBJ2-1|14|few
CASSLEPGLLEQFF
>TRBV10-3|TRBJ1-5|17|few
CAISEGLRRSKGQPQHF
>TRBV11-2|TRBJ2-1|12|few
CASSLLVNEQFF
>TRBV21-1|TRBJ1-1|17|few
CASSKGRKWAGNTEAFF
>TRBV7-9|TRBJ1-5|13|.
CASSLSGLQPQHF
>TRBV27|TRBJ2-1|16|few
CASSYRETNIYNEQFF
>TRBV5-4|TRBJ2-5|15|.
CASSGGAGRVETQYF
>TRBV27|TRBJ1-1|12|.
CASSLNGREAFF
>TRBV9|TRBJ2-5|20|few
CASSVVGMTGTSGSRETQYF
>TRBV15|TRBJ1-4|14|.
CATGTSGITEKLFF
>TRBV19|TRBJ1-3|16|few
CASSNSRGSSGNTIYF
>TRBV2|TRBJ2-5|15|.
CASSVTSSERETQYF
>TRBV6-5|TRBJ1-1|14|few
CASSYGTLNTEAFF
>TRBV4-2|TRBJ1-3|15|few
CASSRDRASGNTIYF
>TRBV2|TRBJ2-7|14|.
CASVDVRGSYEQYF
>TRBV6-5|TRBJ1-1|14|.
CASSYQGMGTEAFF
>TRBV5-1|TRBJ2-1|15|few
CASSLVGSSYNEQFF
>TRBV27|TRBJ2-3|15|few
CASSLSLLGLNTQYF
>TRBV5-1|TRBJ1-4|15|few
CASSSWGATNEKLFF
>TRBV28|TRBJ1-5|13|few
CASSPVLNQPQHF
>TRBV30|TRBJ1-1|15|few
CAWSPWTGANTEAFF
>TRBV15|TRBJ2-7|16|few
CATQNHGTSGPYEQYF
>TRBV4-1|TRBJ2-2|14|.
CASLGQPNTGELFF
>TRBV10-1|TRBJ1-5|14|few
CASFEIYSNQPQHF
>TRBV2|TRBJ2-1|15|.
CASSVGTSGNNEQFF
>TRBV10-2|TRBJ2-1|13|few
CASSEGLSVEQFF
>TRBV11-2|TRBJ2-7|14|.
CASSTVGSSYEQYF
>TRBV30|TRBJ2-3|14|few
CAWGRRGETDTQYF
>TRBV4-3|TRBJ2-3|14|few
CASSQDPSTDTQYF
>TRBV15|TRBJ1-1|13|few
CATSRDVNTEAFF
>TRBV5-8|TRBJ2-7|16|few
CASSSLPGQGAYEQYF
>TRBV2|TRBJ2-2|14|once
CATSNGLDPGELFF
>TRBV28|TRBJ1-5|13|.
CASSTDSNQPQHF
>TRBV5-1|TRBJ1-1|15|.
CASSLRGRGNTEAFF
>TRBV27|TRBJ2-3|15|few
CASIPGGASTDTQYF
>TRBV6-5|TRBJ2-3|16|few
CASSYSTSGGSDTQYF
>TRBV7-8|TRBJ2-3|16|.
CASSLKSSQATDTQYF
>TRBV7-3|TRBJ2-5|18|few
CASSLPRGLAGGGETQYF
>TRBV2|TRBJ2-1|17|few
CASSEMASSGSYNEQFF
>TRBV6-1|TRBJ2-3|15|few
CASSTDWLGTDTQYF
>TRBV4-1|TRBJ2-7|13|.
CASSPLEGYEQYF
>TRBV6-4|TRBJ1-3|14|few
CASMGGRDGNTIYF
>TRBV5-4|TRBJ1-2|15|.
CASNPGEEGTEGYTF
>TRBV6-1|TRBJ1-2|13|.
CASSVEGGSGYTF
>TRBV5-1|TRBJ2-6|17|.
CASSGAGGTPGANVLTF
>TRBV6-1|TRBJ1-2|15|.
CASSEVVGANYGYTF
>TRBV5-1|TRBJ1-1|15|.
CASSPSGNSNTEAFF
>TRBV5-4|TRBJ2-3|14|.
CASSWGRGRDTQYF
>TRBV6-6|TRBJ1-1|15|.
CASSPLRELNTEAFF
>TRBV6-5|TRBJ1-2|13|few
CASSYFGNYGYTF